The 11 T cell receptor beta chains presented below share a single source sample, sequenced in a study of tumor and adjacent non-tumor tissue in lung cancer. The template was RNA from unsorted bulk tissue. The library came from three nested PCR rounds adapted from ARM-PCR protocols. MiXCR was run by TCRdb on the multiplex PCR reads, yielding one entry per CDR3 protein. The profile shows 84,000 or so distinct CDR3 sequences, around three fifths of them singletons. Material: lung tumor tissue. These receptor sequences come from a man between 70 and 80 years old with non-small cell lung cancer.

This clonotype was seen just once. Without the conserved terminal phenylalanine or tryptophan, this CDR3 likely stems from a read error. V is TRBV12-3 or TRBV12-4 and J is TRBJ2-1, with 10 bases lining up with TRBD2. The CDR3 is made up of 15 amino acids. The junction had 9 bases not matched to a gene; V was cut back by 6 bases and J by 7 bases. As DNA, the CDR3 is TGTGCCAGCAGGCGAACTAGCGGGAATAGTAATGAGCAGTTCCTC. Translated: CASRRTSGNSNEQFL.

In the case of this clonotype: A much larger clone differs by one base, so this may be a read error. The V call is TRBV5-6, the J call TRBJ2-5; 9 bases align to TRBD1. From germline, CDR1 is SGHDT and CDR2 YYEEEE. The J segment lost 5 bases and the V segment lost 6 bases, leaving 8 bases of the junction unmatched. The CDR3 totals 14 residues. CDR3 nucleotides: TGTGCCAGCACGGGACAGGGCGAGGGGGAGACCCAGTACTTC. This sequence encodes CASTGQGEGETQYF.

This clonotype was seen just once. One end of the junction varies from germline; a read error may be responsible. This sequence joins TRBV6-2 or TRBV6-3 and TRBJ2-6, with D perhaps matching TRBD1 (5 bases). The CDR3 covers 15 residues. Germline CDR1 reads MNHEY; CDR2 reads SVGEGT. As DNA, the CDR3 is TGTGCCAGCATCCGAGAAGCCTCTGGGGCCAACGTCCCGACTTTC. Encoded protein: CASIREASGANVPTF.

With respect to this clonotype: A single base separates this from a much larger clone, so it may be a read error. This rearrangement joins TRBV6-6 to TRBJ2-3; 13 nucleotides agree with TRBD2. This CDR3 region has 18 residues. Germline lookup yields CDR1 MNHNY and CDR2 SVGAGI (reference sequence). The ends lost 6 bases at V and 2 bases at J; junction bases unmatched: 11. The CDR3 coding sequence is TGTGCCAGCAGGGGACTAGCGGGGCCCCTGGACGCCACAGATACGCAGTATTTT. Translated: CASRGLAGPLDATDTQYF.

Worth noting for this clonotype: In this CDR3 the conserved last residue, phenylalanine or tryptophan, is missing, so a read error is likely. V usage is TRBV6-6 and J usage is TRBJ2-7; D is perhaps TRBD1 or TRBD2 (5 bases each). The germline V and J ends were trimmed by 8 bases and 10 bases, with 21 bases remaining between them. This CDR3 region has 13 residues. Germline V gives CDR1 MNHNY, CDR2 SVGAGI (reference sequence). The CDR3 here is CASRDVPESDQYL. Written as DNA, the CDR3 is TGTGCCAGCCGGGACGTACCCGAGTCCGATCAGTACCTC.

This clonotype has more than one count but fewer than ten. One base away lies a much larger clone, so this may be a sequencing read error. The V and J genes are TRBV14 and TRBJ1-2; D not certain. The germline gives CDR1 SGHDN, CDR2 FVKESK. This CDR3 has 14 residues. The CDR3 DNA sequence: TGTGGCAGCAGCCAAAAGGCTGGGGACTATGGCTACACCTTC. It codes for CGSSQKAGDYGYTF.

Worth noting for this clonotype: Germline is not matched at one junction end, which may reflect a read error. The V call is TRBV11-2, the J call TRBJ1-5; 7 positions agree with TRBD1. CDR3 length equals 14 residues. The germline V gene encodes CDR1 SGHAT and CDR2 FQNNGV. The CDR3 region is CANSRDRGTEPQHF. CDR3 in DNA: TGTGCCAACAGCCGGGACAGAGGGACAGAGCCGCAGCATTTT.

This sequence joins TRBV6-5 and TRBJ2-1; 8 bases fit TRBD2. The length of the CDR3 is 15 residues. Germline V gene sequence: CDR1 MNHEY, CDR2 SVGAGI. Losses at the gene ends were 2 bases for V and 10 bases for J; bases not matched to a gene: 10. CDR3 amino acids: CASSYRAWGGGEQFF. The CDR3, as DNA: TGTGCCAGCAGTTACAGAGCGTGGGGCGGGGGGGAGCAGTTCTTC.

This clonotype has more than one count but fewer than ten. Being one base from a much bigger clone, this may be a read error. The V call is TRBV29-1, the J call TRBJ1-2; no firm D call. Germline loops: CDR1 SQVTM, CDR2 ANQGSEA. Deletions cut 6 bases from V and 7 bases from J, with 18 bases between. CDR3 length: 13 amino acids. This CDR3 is CSVSGYRVGGYTF. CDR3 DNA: TGCAGCGTGTCCGGATACCGAGTGGGTGGCTACACCTTC.

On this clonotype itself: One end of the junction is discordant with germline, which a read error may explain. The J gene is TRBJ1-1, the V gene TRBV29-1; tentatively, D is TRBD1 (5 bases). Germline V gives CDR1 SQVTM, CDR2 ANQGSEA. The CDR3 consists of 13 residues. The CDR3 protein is CSVEKGTGSEAFF. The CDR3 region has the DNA TGTAGCGTTGAAAAGGGGACGGGCAGTGAAGCTTTCTTT.

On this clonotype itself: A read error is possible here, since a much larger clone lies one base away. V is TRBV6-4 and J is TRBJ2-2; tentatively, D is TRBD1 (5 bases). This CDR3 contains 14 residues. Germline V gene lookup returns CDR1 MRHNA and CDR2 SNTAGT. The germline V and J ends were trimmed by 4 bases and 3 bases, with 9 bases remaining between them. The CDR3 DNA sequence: TGTGCCAGCAGTGGGGTACAGGACACCGGGGAGCTGTTTTTT. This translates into CASSGVQDTGELFF.